The 3 T cell receptor beta chains below were found in one sample sequenced in a study of T-cell reconstitution after alpha-beta-depleted transplantation in children. Unique molecular identifiers tagged the TCRbeta library. One entry per CDR3 protein, called by TCRdb with MiXCR from the PCR reads. Among about 280,000 distinct CDR3 sequences, around 10% were seen once, and the ten largest hold about 25%. Material: peripheral blood, obtained 180 days after TCRalphabeta/CD19-depleted stem cell transplant. These receptors were collected from a male patient aged 2 to 9 who had a stem cell transplant for chronic granulomatous disease, so the T cells may come from the graft donor.

This clonotype has ten or more counts. V and J are TRBV7-8 and TRBJ2-1, with TRBD2 matching over 11 bases. The V gene end was trimmed by 1 base and the J gene end by 8 bases; junction bases not matched to a gene: 10. Germline CDR1 is SGHVS and CDR2 is FQNEAQ. The CDR3 has 17 amino acids. For the CDR3, the DNA is TGTGCCAGCAGCTTAGGCGTCAATAGCGGGAGGGCGCATGAGCAGTTCTTC. Translating gives CASSLGVNSGRAHEQFF.

A note on this clonotype: A single base separates this from a much larger clone, so it may be a read error. The genes are TRBV5-5 and TRBJ1-2; weak D call: TRBD1 (6 bases). This CDR3 comprises 14 residues. The germline V gene encodes CDR1 SGHKS and CDR2 YYEKEE (reference sequence). The V gene lost 3 bases and the J gene lost 7 bases, with 16 bases spanning the gap. The CDR3 bases are TGTGCCAGCAGCTCGGGATACAGGGCGGGTGGCTACACCTTC. This encodes CASSSGYRAGGYTF.

This clonotype occurred many times. V and J are TRBV6-4 and TRBJ2-1, with 7 bases that match TRBD2. This CDR3 is 14 amino acids long. Per the germline V gene, CDR1 is MRHNA and CDR2 is SNTAGT. V shed 6 bases and J 7 bases; nucleotides not matched to a gene: 9. CDR3 sequence reads: CASSVEGSGNEQFF. The CDR3 region has the DNA TGTGCCAGCAGCGTTGAGGGTAGCGGGAATGAGCAGTTCTTC.